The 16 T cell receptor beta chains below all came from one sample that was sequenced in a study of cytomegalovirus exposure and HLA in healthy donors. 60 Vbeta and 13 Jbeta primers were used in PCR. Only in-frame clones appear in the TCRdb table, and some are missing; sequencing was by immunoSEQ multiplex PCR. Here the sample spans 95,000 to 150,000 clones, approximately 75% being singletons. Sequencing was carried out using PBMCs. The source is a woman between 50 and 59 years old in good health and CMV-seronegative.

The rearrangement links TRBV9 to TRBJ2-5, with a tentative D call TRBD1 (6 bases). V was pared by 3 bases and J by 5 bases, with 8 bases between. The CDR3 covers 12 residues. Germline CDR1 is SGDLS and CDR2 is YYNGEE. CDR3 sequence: CASSGQGETQYF. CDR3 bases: TGTGCCAGCAGCGGCCAGGGGGAGACCCAGTACTTC.

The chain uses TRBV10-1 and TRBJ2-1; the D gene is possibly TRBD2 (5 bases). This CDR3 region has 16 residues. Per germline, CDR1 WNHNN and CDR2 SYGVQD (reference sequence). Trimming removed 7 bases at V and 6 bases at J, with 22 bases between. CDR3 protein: CASTTIIKRPGNEQFF. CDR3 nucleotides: TGCGCCAGCACGACAATAATTAAGCGGCCTGGCAATGAGCAGTTCTTC.

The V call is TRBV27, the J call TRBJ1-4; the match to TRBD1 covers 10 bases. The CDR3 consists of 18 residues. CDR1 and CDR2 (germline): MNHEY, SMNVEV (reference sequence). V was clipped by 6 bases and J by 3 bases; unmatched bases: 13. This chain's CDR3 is CASSPSRDRGWANEKLFF. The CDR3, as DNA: TGTGCCAGCAGCCCGTCCCGGGACAGGGGATGGGCTAATGAAAAACTGTTTTTT. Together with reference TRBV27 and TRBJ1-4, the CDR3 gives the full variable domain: EAQVTQNPRYLITVTGKKLTVTCSQNMNHEYMSWYRQDPGLGLRQIYYSMNVEVTDKGDVPEGYKVSRKEKRNFPLILESPSPNQTSLYFCASSPSRDRGWANEKLFFGSGTQLSVL.

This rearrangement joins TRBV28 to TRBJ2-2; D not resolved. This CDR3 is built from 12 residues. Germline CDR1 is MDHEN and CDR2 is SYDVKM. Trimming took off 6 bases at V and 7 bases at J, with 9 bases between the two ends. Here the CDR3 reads CASRGDGGELFF. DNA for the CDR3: TGTGCCAGCAGGGGCGACGGCGGGGAGCTGTTTTTT.

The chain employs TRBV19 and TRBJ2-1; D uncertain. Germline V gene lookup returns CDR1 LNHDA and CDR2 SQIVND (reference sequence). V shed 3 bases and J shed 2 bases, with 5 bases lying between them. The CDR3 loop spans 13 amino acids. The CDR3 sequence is CASSIYPYNEQFF. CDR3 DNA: TGTGCCAGTAGTATCTATCCCTACAATGAGCAGTTCTTC.

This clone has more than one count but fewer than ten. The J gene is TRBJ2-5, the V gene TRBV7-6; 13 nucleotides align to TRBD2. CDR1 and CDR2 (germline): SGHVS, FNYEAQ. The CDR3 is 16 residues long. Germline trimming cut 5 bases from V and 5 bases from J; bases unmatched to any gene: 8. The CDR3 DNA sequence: TGTGCCAGCAGCCCGACTAGCGGGAGGTCGGGTGAGACCCAGTACTTC. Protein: CASSPTSGRSGETQYF.

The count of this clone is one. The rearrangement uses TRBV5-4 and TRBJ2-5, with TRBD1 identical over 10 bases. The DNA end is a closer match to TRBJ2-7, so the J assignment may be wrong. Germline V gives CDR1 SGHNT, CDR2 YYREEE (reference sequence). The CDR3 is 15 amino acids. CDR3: CASSSPGQGTYEQYF. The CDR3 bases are TGTGCCAGCAGCTCCCCGGGACAGGGGACTTACGAGCAGTACTTC.

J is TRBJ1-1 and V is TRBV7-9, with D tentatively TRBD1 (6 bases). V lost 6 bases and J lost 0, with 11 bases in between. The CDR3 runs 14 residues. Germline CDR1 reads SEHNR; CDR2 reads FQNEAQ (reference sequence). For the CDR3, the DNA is TGTGCCAGCAGTAGGGACACCGTGAACACTGAAGCTTTCTTT. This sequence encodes CASSRDTVNTEAFF.

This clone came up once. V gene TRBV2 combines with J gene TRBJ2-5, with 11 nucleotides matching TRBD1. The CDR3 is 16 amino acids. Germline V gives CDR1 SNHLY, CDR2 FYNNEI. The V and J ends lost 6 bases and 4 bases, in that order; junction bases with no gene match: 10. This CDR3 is CASSAGTGGAPETQYF. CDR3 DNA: TGTGCCAGCAGCGCCGGGACAGGGGGGGCTCCAGAGACCCAGTACTTC.

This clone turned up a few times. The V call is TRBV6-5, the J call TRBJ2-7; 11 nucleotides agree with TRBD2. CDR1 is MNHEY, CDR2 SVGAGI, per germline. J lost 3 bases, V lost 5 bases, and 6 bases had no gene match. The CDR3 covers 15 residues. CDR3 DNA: TGTGCCAGCAGTCCGGGGACTAGCGGACACTACGAGCAGTACTTC. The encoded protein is CASSPGTSGHYEQYF.

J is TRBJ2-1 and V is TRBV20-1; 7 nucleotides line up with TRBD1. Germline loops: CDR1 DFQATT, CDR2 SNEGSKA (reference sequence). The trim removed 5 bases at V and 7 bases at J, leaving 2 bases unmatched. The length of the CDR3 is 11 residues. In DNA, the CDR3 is TGCAGTGCTGGACAGGATAATGAGCAGTTCTTC. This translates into CSAGQDNEQFF.

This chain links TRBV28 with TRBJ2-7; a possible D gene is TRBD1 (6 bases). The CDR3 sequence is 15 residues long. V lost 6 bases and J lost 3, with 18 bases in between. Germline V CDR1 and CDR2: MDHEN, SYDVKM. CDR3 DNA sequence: TGTGCCAGCAGATTCCCGGGACATGGGGACTACGAGCAGTACTTC. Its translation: CASRFPGHGDYEQYF.

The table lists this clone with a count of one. CDR3: CASSSRIRGENTEAFF. CDR3 in DNA: TGCGCCAGCAGCTCCAGAATCAGGGGTGAGAACACTGAAGCTTTCTTT. This chain joins TRBV5-1 and TRBJ1-1; maybe TRBD1 (6 bases). The CDR3 totals 16 residues. Germline CDR1 is SGHRS and CDR2 is YFSETQ. V was pared by 3 bases and J by 1 base, with 16 bases between.

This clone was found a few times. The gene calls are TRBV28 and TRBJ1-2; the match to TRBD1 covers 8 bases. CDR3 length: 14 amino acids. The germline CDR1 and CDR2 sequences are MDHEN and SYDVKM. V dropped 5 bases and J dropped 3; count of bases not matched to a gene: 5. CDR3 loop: CASSPRTGHYGYTF. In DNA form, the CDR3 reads TGTGCCAGCAGTCCCCGGACAGGGCACTATGGCTACACCTTC.

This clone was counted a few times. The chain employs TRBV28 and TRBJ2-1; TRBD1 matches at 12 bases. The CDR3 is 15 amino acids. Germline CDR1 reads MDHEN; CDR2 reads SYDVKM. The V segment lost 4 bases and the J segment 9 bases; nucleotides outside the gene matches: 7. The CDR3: CASSSPGQGAFEQFF. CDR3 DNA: TGTGCCAGCAGTTCCCCGGGACAGGGGGCCTTTGAGCAGTTCTTC. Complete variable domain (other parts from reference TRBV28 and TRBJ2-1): DVKVTQSSRYLVKRTGEKVFLECVQDMDHENMFWYRQDPGLGLRLIYFSYDVKMKEKGDIPEGYSVSREKKERFSLILESASTNQTSMYLCASSSPGQGAFEQFFGPGTRLTVL.

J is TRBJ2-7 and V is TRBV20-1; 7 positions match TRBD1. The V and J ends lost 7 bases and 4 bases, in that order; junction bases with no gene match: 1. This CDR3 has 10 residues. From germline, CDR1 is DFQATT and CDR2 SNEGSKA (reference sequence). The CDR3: CSVQGYEQYF. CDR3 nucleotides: TGCAGTGTACAGGGGTACGAGCAGTACTTC.